One sample yielded the 26 T cell receptor beta chains listed below, sequenced in a study of long-term antiretroviral therapy in people with HIV (dated by TCRdb to about 2022). The immunoSEQ hsTCRB v3.0 assay was used at survey level resolution for TRB variable region sequencing. The source is immuneACCESS, and TCRdb retained only in-frame sequences with V and J called. Part of the clones is not carried over; for the studies checked, unresolved V genes explain less than half of this, and the remainder is unexplained. For this sample there are about 25,000 clones; more than 65% appear just once. The ten largest account for around 4.9% of the sample. This specimen consisted of unsorted PBMCs, obtained 0.5 years after starting antiretroviral therapy. The receptors shown here come from a woman aged 40 to 49 with HIV.

The rearrangement uses TRBV7-2 and TRBJ2-7; D not certain. The ends were cut back, 8 bases at V and 7 bases at J, with 3 bases in the middle. Germline CDR1 is SGHTA and CDR2 is FQGNSA. This CDR3 comprises 8 residues. The CDR3 region is CASGEQYF. The CDR3 region has the DNA TGTGCCAGCGGGGAGCAGTACTTC.

This CDR3 is CASSIRDRYSPLHF. For the CDR3, the DNA is TGTGCCAGCAGCATCCGGGACAGATATTCACCCCTCCACTTT. This chain connects TRBV9 to TRBJ1-6, with TRBD1 identical over 7 bases. Unmatched junction bases numbered 6, after V lost 4 bases and J lost 8 bases. Per germline, CDR1 SGDLS and CDR2 YYNGEE. The CDR3 is 14 residues long.

This chain uses TRBV7-2 with TRBJ2-7; 8 nucleotides agree with TRBD2. The CDR3 runs to 17 residues. The trim removed 1 base at V and 0 bases at J, leaving 8 bases unmatched. The germline V gene encodes CDR1 SGHTA and CDR2 FQGNSA. The chain's CDR3 is CASSLGRGGRSSYEQYF. The CDR3 DNA reads TGTGCCAGCAGCTTAGGACGCGGGGGGCGGAGCTCCTACGAGCAGTACTTC.

This clone was found once. This chain uses TRBV14 with TRBJ2-7, with TRBD1 matching over 9 bases. Germline V gives CDR1 SGHDN, CDR2 FVKESK. CDR3 size: 16 residues. V lost 0 bases and J lost 3; bases outside the gene matches: 6. The chain's CDR3 is CASSQDPGQGYYEQYF. For the CDR3, the DNA is TGTGCCAGCAGCCAAGACCCGGGACAGGGCTACTACGAGCAGTACTTC.

V usage is TRBV6-6 and J usage is TRBJ2-3; TRBD2 agrees at 10 bases. The CDR3 is 15 amino acids. After removal of 6 bases from V and 5 bases from J, the junction contained 8 bases not matched to a gene. Germline CDR1 MNHNY, CDR2 SVGAGI (reference sequence). CDR3 sequence reads: CASRRVAGGIDTQYF. The CDR3 DNA reads TGTGCCAGCAGAAGAGTAGCGGGGGGTATAGATACGCAGTATTTT.

CDR3 residues: CASSMRLAGGTDTQYF. The CDR3 DNA sequence: TGCGCCAGCAGCATGAGACTAGCGGGGGGCACAGATACGCAGTATTTT. The rearrangement uses TRBV5-1 and TRBJ2-3; TRBD2 aligns across 12 bases. V shed 4 bases, J shed 1 base, and the junction held 4 bases outside the gene matches. Looked up from germline, CDR1 is SGHRS and CDR2 is YFSETQ. The CDR3 consists of 16 residues.

This clone is medium-sized. This chain connects TRBV11-1 to TRBJ2-7; D is ambiguous. V shed 5 bases and J shed 3 bases, with 8 bases lying between them. This CDR3 region has 12 residues. In germline, CDR1 is SGHAT, CDR2 FQDESV (reference sequence). This chain's CDR3 is CASSQDGYEQYF. In DNA form, the CDR3 reads TGTGCCAGCAGCCAGGACGGCTACGAGCAGTACTTC.

V usage is TRBV7-9 and J usage is TRBJ2-5; 8 bases are a match to TRBD1. The CDR3 sequence is 15 residues long. Looked up from germline, CDR1 is SEHNR and CDR2 is FQNEAQ (reference sequence). Trimming at V came to 5 bases and at J to 2 bases, leaving 7 bases not matched to a gene. CDR3 region: CASSEGDRRQETQYF. The CDR3 nucleotides read TGTGCCAGCAGCGAAGGGGACAGGAGACAAGAGACCCAGTACTTC.

CDR3 amino acids: CASSVRNSPLHF. The DNA for the CDR3 is TGTGCCAGCAGCGTAAGGAATTCACCCCTCCACTTT. V gene TRBV9 combines with J gene TRBJ1-6; D remains ambiguous. The CDR3 has 12 residues. Trimming removed 1 base at V and 7 bases at J, with 3 bases between. In germline, CDR1 is SGDLS, CDR2 YYNGEE.

The J gene is TRBJ2-3, the V gene TRBV7-2; D tentatively reads TRBD1 or TRBD2 (5 bases each). Germline V lookup: CDR1 SGHTA, CDR2 FQGNSA. The CDR3 is 17 residues long. Trimming took off 0 bases at V and 0 bases at J, with 13 bases between the two ends. CDR3: CASSLAGTPGSTDTQYF. The CDR3 DNA sequence: TGTGCCAGCAGCTTAGCAGGGACCCCTGGGAGCACAGATACGCAGTATTTT. The full variable domain, in which reference TRBV7-2 and TRBJ2-3 provide the parts outside the CDR3, is GAGVSQSPSNKVTEKGKDVELRCDPISGHTALYWYRQSLGQGLEFLIYFQGNSAPDKSGLPSDRFSAERTGGSVSTLTIQRTQQEDSAVYLCASSLAGTPGSTDTQYFGPGTRLTVL.

J is TRBJ2-2 and V is TRBV28; tentatively, D is TRBD2 (5 bases). This CDR3 spans 17 amino acids. CDR1 and CDR2 from the germline V gene are MDHEN and SYDVKM. V was shortened by 6 bases and J by 8 bases, with 25 bases between the two germline ends. DNA of the CDR3: TGTGCCAGCAGCTGGTCCCATAAGGGCCTCGGGATTGGGGAGCTGTTTTTT. Its protein is CASSWSHKGLGIGELFF.

The chain combines TRBV28 with TRBJ1-2; no definite D call. The V end was cut by 6 bases, the J end by 5 bases, with 13 bases between. Germline lookup yields CDR1 MDHEN and CDR2 SYDVKM. This CDR3 has 13 residues. Here the CDR3 reads CASRDGIRYGYTF. The DNA for the CDR3 is TGTGCCAGCAGGGATGGGATACGATATGGCTACACCTTC.

The rearrangement links TRBV27 to TRBJ1-5; 7 positions match TRBD1. J gave up 7 bases and V 5 bases, and 8 bases lay outside the gene matches. This CDR3 has 14 residues. In germline, CDR1 is MNHEY, CDR2 SMNVEV (reference sequence). The chain's CDR3 is CASSPETGNQPQHF. For the CDR3, the DNA is TGTGCCAGCAGTCCAGAGACAGGGAACCAGCCCCAGCATTTT.

V is TRBV11-3 and J is TRBJ2-3; 9 bases map to TRBD1. This CDR3 is 15 amino acids long. V trimming: 2 bases; J trimming: 4 bases; junction bases outside the gene matches: 4. The germline V gene has CDR1 SGHNT and CDR2 YENEEA. In nucleotides, the CDR3 is TGTGCCAGCAGCTTACATGGACAGGGGTCAGATACGCAGTATTTT. It encodes CASSLHGQGSDTQYF. Full variable domain (remainder filled in from reference TRBV11-3 and TRBJ2-3): EAGVVQSPRYKIIEKKQPVAFWCNPISGHNTLYWYLQNLGQGPELLIRYENEEAVDDSQLPKDRFSAERLKGVDSTLKIQPAELGDSAVYLCASSLHGQGSDTQYFGPGTRLTVL.

This chain's CDR3 is CASSSTGGNTEAFF. Here the CDR3 DNA reads TGTGCCAGCAGCTCGACAGGGGGTAACACTGAAGCTTTCTTT. The chain has TRBV7-3 and TRBJ1-1, with 9 bases that match TRBD1. Germline V CDR1 and CDR2: SGHTA, FQGTGA. This CDR3 is 14 amino acids long. V lost 4 bases, J lost 2 bases, and 2 bases stayed unmatched.

The chain employs TRBV6-6 and TRBJ1-5; no firm D call. V shed 4 bases and J shed 5 bases, with 6 bases lying between them. CDR1 and CDR2 from the germline V gene are MNHNY and SVGAGI (reference sequence). CDR3 length: 12 amino acids. The CDR3 DNA reads TGTGCCAGCAGTTTGGAAGATCAGCCCCAGCATTTT. Amino acid sequence: CASSLEDQPQHF.

The rearrangement joins TRBV6-4 to TRBJ1-1; D perhaps matches TRBD1 (6 bases). The CDR3 runs 14 residues. CDR1 MRHNA and CDR2 SNTAGT come from the germline V gene. Trimming removed 6 bases from V and 6 bases from J, with 17 bases in between. The CDR3 loop reads CASSPTGGAAEAFF. CDR3 in DNA: TGTGCCAGCAGCCCGACGGGGGGCGCGGCTGAAGCTTTCTTT.

This clone was found a few times. The chain couples TRBV27 to TRBJ2-3; D may correspond to TRBD1 or TRBD2 (6 bases each). Germline CDR1 and CDR2: MNHEY and SMNVEV (reference sequence). This CDR3 comprises 17 residues. Trimming took 2 bases from V and 1 from J, leaving 16 bases between them. This chain's CDR3 is CASSLKRGAYRTDTQYF. DNA of the CDR3: TGTGCCAGCAGTTTAAAGAGGGGGGCTTACCGCACAGATACGCAGTATTTT.

This chain connects TRBV15 to TRBJ2-7; D is ambiguous. CDR1 is LNHNV and CDR2 is YYDKDF in the germline V gene (reference sequence). This CDR3 has 13 amino acids. Trimming stripped 1 base from V and 0 bases from J, with 4 bases between. The CDR3 nucleotides are TGTGCCACCAGCAGAGTAGACTCCTACGAGCAGTACTTC. Protein product: CATSRVDSYEQYF.

The gene calls are TRBV7-8 and TRBJ2-1; D possibly corresponds to TRBD2 (5 bases). This CDR3 has 16 residues. Germline V gene data show CDR1 as SGHVS and CDR2 as FQNEAQ. V lost 1 base, J lost 5 bases, and 15 bases lay in between. This CDR3 reads CASSLVRQRKDNEQFF. CDR3 bases: TGTGCCAGCAGCTTAGTTCGCCAGCGGAAGGACAATGAGCAGTTCTTC.

This rearrangement joins TRBV11-2 to TRBJ1-4, with D unresolved. Germline V CDR1 and CDR2: SGHAT, FQNNGV. Trimming pared 5 bases from V and 8 bases from J, leaving 18 bases between. CDR3 length equals 15 residues. The CDR3 coding sequence is TGTGCCAGCAGCCCGCGCCCAACCACGGGAGAAAAACTGTTTTTT. Amino acid sequence: CASSPRPTTGEKLFF.

V gene TRBV5-4 combines with J gene TRBJ2-3, with D perhaps given as TRBD1 or TRBD2 (6 bases each). CDR3 length: 14 residues. Germline CDR1 and CDR2: SGHNT and YYREEE (reference sequence). V lost 4 bases and J lost 2, with 11 bases in between. CDR3 in DNA: TGTGCCAGCAGCGTGGGGGGCTTCACAGATACGCAGTATTTT. Its translation: CASSVGGFTDTQYF.

The CDR3 bases are TGCGCCAGCAGCCGTACACTAGCAGCCGGGGAGCTGTTTTTT. It yields the protein CASSRTLAAGELFF. The gene calls are TRBV4-1 and TRBJ2-2; D is possibly TRBD2 (6 bases). Trimming took 4 bases from V and 6 from J, leaving 12 bases between them. CDR1 MGHRA and CDR2 YSYEKL come from the germline V gene. This CDR3 comprises 14 residues.

The genes are TRBV19 and TRBJ1-1, with D hard to call. The germline CDR1 and CDR2 sequences are LNHDA and SQIVND (reference sequence). CDR3 length equals 15 residues. V was pared by 3 bases and J by 2 bases, with 13 bases between. This CDR3 is CASSISGNLNTEAFF. CDR3 coding DNA: TGTGCCAGTAGTATTTCCGGGAATCTAAACACTGAAGCTTTCTTT.

The rearrangement links TRBV6-1 to TRBJ2-7; D may be TRBD1 or TRBD2 (5 bases each). V was cut by 3 bases and J by 6 bases, with 21 bases left in between. There are 16 residues in the CDR3. The germline V gene encodes CDR1 MNHNS and CDR2 SASEGT. CDR3 in amino acids: CASSEAGANEFGEQYF. In nucleotides, the CDR3 is TGTGCCAGCAGTGAGGCCGGGGCAAATGAGTTCGGCGAGCAGTACTTC.

The chain joins TRBV28 to TRBJ1-5, with D hard to call. Germline CDR1 reads MDHEN; CDR2 reads SYDVKM. This CDR3 comprises 15 residues. Deletions cut 5 bases from V and 1 base from J, with 12 bases between. The CDR3 reads CASSKGSLSNQPQHF. CDR3 sequence (DNA): TGTGCCAGCAGTAAGGGATCCTTGAGCAATCAGCCCCAGCATTTT.